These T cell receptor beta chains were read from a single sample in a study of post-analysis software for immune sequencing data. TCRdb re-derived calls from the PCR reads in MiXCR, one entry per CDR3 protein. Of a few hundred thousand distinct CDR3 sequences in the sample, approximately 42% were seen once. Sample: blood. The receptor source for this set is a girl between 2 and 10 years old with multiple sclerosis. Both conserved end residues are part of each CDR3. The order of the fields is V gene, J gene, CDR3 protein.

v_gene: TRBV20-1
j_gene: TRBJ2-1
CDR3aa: CSAPARLPYNEQFF

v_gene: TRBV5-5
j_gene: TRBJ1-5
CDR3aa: CASSLTQVGPPQHF

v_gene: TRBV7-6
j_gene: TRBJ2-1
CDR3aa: CASSLFSWVGSYNEQFF

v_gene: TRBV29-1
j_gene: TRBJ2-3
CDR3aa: CSVDGSGTDTQYF

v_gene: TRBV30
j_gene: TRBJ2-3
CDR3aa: CAWSVHRTDTQYF

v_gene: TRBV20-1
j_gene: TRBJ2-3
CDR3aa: CSAILATDTQYF

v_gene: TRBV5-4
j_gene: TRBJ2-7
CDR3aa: CASSFMSGVKAVEQYF

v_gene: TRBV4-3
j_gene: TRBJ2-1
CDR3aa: CASSQDPPTGSSYNEQFF

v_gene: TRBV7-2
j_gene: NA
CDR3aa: CASSLEVGGGYEQYF

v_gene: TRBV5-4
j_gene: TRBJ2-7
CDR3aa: CASSHPGSGRYEQYF

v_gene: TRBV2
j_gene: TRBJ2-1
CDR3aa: CASRSTSGSYNEQFF

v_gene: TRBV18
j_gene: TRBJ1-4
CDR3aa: CASSPIQDTTNEKLFF

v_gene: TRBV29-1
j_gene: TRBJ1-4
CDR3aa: CSVVDSDNEKLFF

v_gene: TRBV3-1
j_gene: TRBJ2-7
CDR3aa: CASSHTSGTSYEQYF

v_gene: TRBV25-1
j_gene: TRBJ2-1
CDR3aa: CASSEGASGRASYNEQFF

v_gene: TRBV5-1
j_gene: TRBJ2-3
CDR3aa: CASSFEGEDTQYF

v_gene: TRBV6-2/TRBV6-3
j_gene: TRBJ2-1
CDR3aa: CASSRLAGGGEQFF

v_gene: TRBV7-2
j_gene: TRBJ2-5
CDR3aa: CASSSGLAWEQYF

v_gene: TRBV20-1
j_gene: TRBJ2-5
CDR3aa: CSASLSDRGGETQYF

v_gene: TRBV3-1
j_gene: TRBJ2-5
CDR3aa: CASSSRGLAALETQYF

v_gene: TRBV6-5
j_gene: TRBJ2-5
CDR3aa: CASSATGGETQYF

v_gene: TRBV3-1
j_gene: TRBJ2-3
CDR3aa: CASSQEYSTDTQYF

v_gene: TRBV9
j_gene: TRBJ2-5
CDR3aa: CASSVDPGGETQYF

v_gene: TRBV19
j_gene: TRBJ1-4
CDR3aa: CASMQGSFTNEKLFF

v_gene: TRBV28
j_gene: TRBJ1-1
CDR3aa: CASSSRDGRGKAFF

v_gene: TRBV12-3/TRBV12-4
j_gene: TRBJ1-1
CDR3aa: CASSLWRGIGTEAFF

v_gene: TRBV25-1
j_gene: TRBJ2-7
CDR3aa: CASSDHGQGIDEQYF

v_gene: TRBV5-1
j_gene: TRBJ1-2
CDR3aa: CASSAGQGARNYGYTF

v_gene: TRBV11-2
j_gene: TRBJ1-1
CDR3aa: CASSHRQSLMNTEAFF

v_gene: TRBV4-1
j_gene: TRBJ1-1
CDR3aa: CASSQEATAEAFF